This TCR beta chain was documented in a study of T cell changes during pregnancy in multiple sclerosis. The trim removed 1 base at V and 3 bases at J, leaving 8 bases unmatched. CDR1 and CDR2 from the germline V gene are SGDLS and YYNGEE. The CDR3 has 16 amino acids. TCRdb keeps only in-frame clones here, not all; method: immunoSEQ multiplex PCR. The table lists around 33,000 clones, 70% to 90% of them singletons. This specimen consisted of CD8+ T cells from peripheral blood mononuclear cells, obtained in the third trimester of pregnancy. The origin of this receptor is a female donor with multiple sclerosis, enrolled in a pregnancy study. The chain combines TRBV9 with TRBJ2-3; 7 nucleotides line up with TRBD2. The CDR3 region has the DNA TGTGCCAGCAGCGTATCACTAGCGCTGGGGACAGATACGCAGTATTTT. Translated, it gives CASSVSLALGTDTQYF.